These 17 T cell receptor beta chains were all obtained from the same sample, sequenced in a study of blood T cell repertoires in COVID-19. Clones were read by immunoSEQ multiplex PCR, and TCRdb kept only the in-frame ones, dropping some. This sample has about 94,000 clones; approximately 87% occur once, and the top ten carry 7.4%. The specimen was peripheral blood. The receptors shown here come from a human donor with acute or convalescent COVID-19. The donor label of this sample is uncertain.

The rearrangement joins TRBV5-1 to TRBJ2-7, with D possibly TRBD1 on 6 matching bases. CDR3 length: 13 amino acids. Germline loops: CDR1 SGHRS, CDR2 YFSETQ. Trimming pared 4 bases from V and 2 bases from J, leaving 10 bases between. CDR3 DNA sequence: TGCGCCAGCAGCAAGGGACAAACCTACGAGCAGTACTTC. Protein product: CASSKGQTYEQYF.

The CDR3 coding sequence is TGCGCCAGCAGCCAAGATCAAACCCCGGGATTCAGATCTAGCACAGATACGCAGTATTTT. This encodes CASSQDQTPGFRSSTDTQYF. The gene calls are TRBV4-3 and TRBJ2-3; possibly TRBD2 for D (5 bases). Trimming took off 0 bases at V and 0 bases at J, with 22 bases between the two ends. The CDR3 has 20 amino acids. Germline V gene lookup returns CDR1 LGHNA and CDR2 YSLEER.

V gene TRBV6-5 combines with J gene TRBJ2-7; D is perhaps TRBD2 (5 bases). V lost 5 bases and J 6 bases, leaving 17 bases between the germline ends. The CDR3 length is 14 residues. Germline V gene data show CDR1 as MNHEY and CDR2 as SVGAGI. The CDR3 DNA follows: TGTGCCAGCAGTCCCGGGGTCGAACGGGGCGAGCAGTACTTC. It specifies CASSPGVERGEQYF.

The J gene is TRBJ2-7, the V gene TRBV24-1; TRBD1 aligns across 10 bases. The CDR3 has 15 amino acids. Losses at the gene ends were 3 bases for V and 6 bases for J; bases not matched to a gene: 7. Germline CDR1 and CDR2: KGHDR and SFDVKD. CDR3 sequence (DNA): TGTGCCACCAGTGATACCGGGACAGGGGTCGGCGAGCAGTACTTC. It translates to CATSDTGTGVGEQYF.

The genes are TRBV28 and TRBJ2-5; 13 nucleotides match TRBD2. The CDR3 contains 15 residues. The germline CDR1 and CDR2 sequences are MDHEN and SYDVKM. The junction had 2 bases not matched to a gene; V was cut back by 4 bases and J by 3 bases. The CDR3 loop reads CASSSGTSGEETQYF. The CDR3 nucleotides are TGTGCCAGCAGTTCCGGGACTAGCGGGGAAGAGACCCAGTACTTC.

This chain joins TRBV6-5 and TRBJ1-6; unclear D gene. V was trimmed by 0 bases and J by 10 bases, leaving 10 bases between them. Per germline, CDR1 MNHEY and CDR2 SVGAGI. The CDR3 consists of 14 residues. DNA of the CDR3: TGTGCCAGCAGTTACTCGGGAGGAGGCTCACCCCTCCACTTT. It codes for CASSYSGGGSPLHF.

This CDR3 reads CASSRWFSTAQETQYF. CDR3 DNA: TGTGCCAGCAGCCGCTGGTTTTCCACAGCTCAAGAGACCCAGTACTTC. This chain uses TRBV11-2 with TRBJ2-5; D remains ambiguous. Germline CDR1 reads SGHAT; CDR2 reads FQNNGV. V dropped 5 bases and J dropped 2 bases, with 18 bases sitting between them. The CDR3 covers 16 residues.

The chain employs TRBV9 and TRBJ2-7; 7 positions agree with TRBD1. The CDR3 consists of 15 residues. Germline V gives CDR1 SGDLS, CDR2 YYNGEE. V dropped 2 bases and J dropped 3; count of bases not matched to a gene: 8. The CDR3 spells CASSVGQVGFYEQYF. Written as DNA, the CDR3 is TGTGCCAGCAGCGTCGGACAGGTTGGATTCTACGAGCAGTACTTC.

The chain joins TRBV7-9 to TRBJ2-3; TRBD2 might be the D (6 bases). Trimming pared 3 bases from V and 6 bases from J, leaving 10 bases between. The CDR3 loop spans 13 amino acids. CDR1 and CDR2 (germline): SEHNR, FQNEAQ (reference sequence). The CDR3 is CASSFYGGDTQYF. The CDR3 bases are TGTGCCAGCAGCTTTTATGGGGGGGATACGCAGTATTTT.

Here the CDR3 DNA reads TGTGCCAGCAGCGCACAGGGTTTCGGCTATGGCTACACCTTC. Amino acids: CASSAQGFGYGYTF. The rearrangement links TRBV11-2 to TRBJ1-2; perhaps TRBD1 as D (6 bases). Germline-derived CDR1 and CDR2 are SGHAT and FQNNGV. V gave up 5 bases and J gave up 4 bases, with 14 bases separating them. This CDR3 is built from 14 residues. Full variable domain (missing parts from reference TRBV11-2 and TRBJ1-2): EAGVAQSPRYKIIEKRQSVAFWCNPISGHATLYWYQQILGQGPKLLIQFQNNGVVDDSQLPKDRFSAERLKGVDSTLKIQPAKLEDSAVYLCASSAQGFGYGYTFGSGTRLTVV.

The rearrangement links TRBV5-6 to TRBJ1-4; D may be TRBD1 (6 bases). Per the germline V gene, CDR1 is SGHDT and CDR2 is YYEEEE. CDR3 length: 14 residues. Trimming pared 1 base from V and 8 bases from J, leaving 12 bases between. CDR3 bases: TGTGCCAGCAGCTTGCGCCGGGACACAGAAAAACTGTTTTTT. Encoded protein: CASSLRRDTEKLFF.

V gene TRBV7-9 combines with J gene TRBJ1-6, with D perhaps matching TRBD1 (5 bases). This CDR3 spans 14 amino acids. Germline-derived CDR1 and CDR2 are SEHNR and FQNEAQ (reference sequence). V dropped 6 bases and J dropped 5 bases, with 11 bases sitting between them. The CDR3 here is CASSQGTNNSPLHF. The CDR3 DNA sequence: TGTGCCAGCAGTCAGGGTACCAATAATTCACCCCTCCACTTT.

This sequence joins TRBV9 and TRBJ1-2; a possible D gene is TRBD1 (6 bases). The V end was cut by 0 bases, the J end by 2 bases, with 11 bases between. The CDR3 extends over 15 amino acids. Per the germline V gene, CDR1 is SGDLS and CDR2 is YYNGEE. The CDR3 DNA is TGTGCCAGCAGCGTAGAAAAGGGGGGGAACTATGGCTACACCTTC. Residues: CASSVEKGGNYGYTF.

The chain is built from TRBV10-3 and TRBJ1-2, with 9 bases identical to TRBD1. The V segment lost 10 bases and the J segment 8 bases; nucleotides outside the gene matches: 17. CDR1 is ENHRY and CDR2 is SYGVKD in the germline V gene. This CDR3 is built from 15 residues. CDR3 amino acids: CATTIGQGNVKGYTF. The CDR3, as DNA: TGTGCCACCACCATAGGACAGGGGAACGTGAAGGGCTACACCTTC.

The rearrangement uses TRBV7-2 and TRBJ1-1; D not certain. The CDR3 is 12 residues long. Trimming pared 3 bases from V and 9 bases from J, leaving 11 bases between. From germline, CDR1 is SGHTA and CDR2 FQGNSA. The CDR3 DNA sequence: TGTGCCAGCAGCTTGTCGGGAAATAAAGCTTTCTTT. Its translation is CASSLSGNKAFF.

The chain carries TRBV24-1 and TRBJ2-7; a weak D match, TRBD1 (7 bases). Deletions cut 5 bases from V and 4 bases from J, with 8 bases between. The CDR3 covers 12 residues. CDR1 KGHDR and CDR2 SFDVKD come from the germline V gene. CDR3 in amino acids: CATSAGGYEQYF. Written as DNA, the CDR3 is TGTGCCACCAGTGCAGGGGGGTACGAGCAGTACTTC.

V and J are TRBV5-8 and TRBJ2-7; possibly TRBD2 for D (5 bases). Germline V gene data show CDR1 as SGHTS and CDR2 as YDEGEE. This CDR3 contains 16 residues. Trimming pared 2 bases from V and 0 bases from J, leaving 15 bases between. The DNA of the CDR3 is TGTGCCAGCAGCTTACCGGGAAGAGAAGGCTCCTACGAGCAGTACTTC. Translated: CASSLPGREGSYEQYF.